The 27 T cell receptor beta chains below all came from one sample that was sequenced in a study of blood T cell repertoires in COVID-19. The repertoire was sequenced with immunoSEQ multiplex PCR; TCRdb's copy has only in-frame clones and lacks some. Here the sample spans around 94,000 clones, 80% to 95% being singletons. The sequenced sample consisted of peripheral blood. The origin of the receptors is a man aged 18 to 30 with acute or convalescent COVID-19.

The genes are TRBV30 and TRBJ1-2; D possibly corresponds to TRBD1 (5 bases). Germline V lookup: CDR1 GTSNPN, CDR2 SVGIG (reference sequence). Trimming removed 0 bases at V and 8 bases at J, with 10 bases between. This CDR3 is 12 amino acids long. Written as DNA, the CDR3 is TGTGCCTGGAGTGTATACGGGGGAGGCTACACCTTC. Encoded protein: CAWSVYGGGYTF.

The CDR3 protein is CASSYSGQNYGYTF. The CDR3 nucleotides are TGTGCCAGCAGCTACAGCGGACAGAACTATGGCTACACCTTC. This chain links TRBV7-9 with TRBJ1-2; D is perhaps TRBD1 (6 bases). Looked up from germline, CDR1 is SEHNR and CDR2 is FQNEAQ (reference sequence). The CDR3 is 14 amino acids. Trimming took 4 bases from V and 2 from J, leaving 11 bases between them.

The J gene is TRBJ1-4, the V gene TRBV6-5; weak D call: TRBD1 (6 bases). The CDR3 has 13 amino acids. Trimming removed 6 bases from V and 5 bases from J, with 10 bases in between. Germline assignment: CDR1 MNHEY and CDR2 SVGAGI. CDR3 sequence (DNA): TGTGCCAGCAGGACGGGACAAAATGAAAAACTGTTTTTT. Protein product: CASRTGQNEKLFF.

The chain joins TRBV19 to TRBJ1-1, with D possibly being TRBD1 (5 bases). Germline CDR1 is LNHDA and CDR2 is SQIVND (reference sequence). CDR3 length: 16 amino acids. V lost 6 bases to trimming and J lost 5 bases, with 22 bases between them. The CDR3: CASSDLVDGGRTEAFF. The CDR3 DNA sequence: TGTGCCAGTAGCGACCTGGTAGATGGGGGGAGGACTGAAGCTTTCTTT.

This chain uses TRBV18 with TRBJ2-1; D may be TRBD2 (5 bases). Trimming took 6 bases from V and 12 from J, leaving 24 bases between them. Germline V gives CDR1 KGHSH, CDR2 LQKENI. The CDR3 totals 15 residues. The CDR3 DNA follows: TGTGCCAGCTCGCCTACGGGGTCTCAAGCCCTATCGCAGTTCTTC. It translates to CASSPTGSQALSQFF.

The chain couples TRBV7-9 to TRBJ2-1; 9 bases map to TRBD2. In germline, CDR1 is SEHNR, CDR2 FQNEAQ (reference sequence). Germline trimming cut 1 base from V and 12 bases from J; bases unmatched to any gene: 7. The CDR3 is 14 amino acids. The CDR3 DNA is TGTGCCAGCAGCTTAGAGGGGACTAGCTGGTTGCAGTTCTTC. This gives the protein CASSLEGTSWLQFF. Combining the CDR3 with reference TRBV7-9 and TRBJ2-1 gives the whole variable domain DTGVSQNPRHKITKRGQNVTFRCDPISEHNRLYWYRQTLGQGPEFLTYFQNEAQLEKSRLLSDRFSAERPKGSFSTLEIQRTEQGDSAMYLCASSLEGTSWLQFFGPGTRLTVL.

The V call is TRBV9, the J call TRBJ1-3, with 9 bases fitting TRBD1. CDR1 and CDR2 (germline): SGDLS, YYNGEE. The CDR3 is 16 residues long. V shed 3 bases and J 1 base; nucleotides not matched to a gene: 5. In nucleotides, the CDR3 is TGTGCCAGCAGCGCCCGGGACAGGGCATCTGGAAACACCATATATTTT. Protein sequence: CASSARDRASGNTIYF.

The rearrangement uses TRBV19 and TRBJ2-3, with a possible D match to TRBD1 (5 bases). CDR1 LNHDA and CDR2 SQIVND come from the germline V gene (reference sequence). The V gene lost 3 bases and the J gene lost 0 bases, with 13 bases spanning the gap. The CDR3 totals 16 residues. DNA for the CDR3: TGTGCCAGTAGTATTCAGGGAACTATTAGCACAGATACGCAGTATTTT. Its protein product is CASSIQGTISTDTQYF. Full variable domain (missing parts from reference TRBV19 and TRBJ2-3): DGGITQSPKYLFRKEGQNVTLSCEQNLNHDAMYWYRQDPGQGLRLIYYSQIVNDFQKGDIAEGYSVSREKKESFPLTVTSAQKNPTAFYLCASSIQGTISTDTQYFGPGTRLTVL.

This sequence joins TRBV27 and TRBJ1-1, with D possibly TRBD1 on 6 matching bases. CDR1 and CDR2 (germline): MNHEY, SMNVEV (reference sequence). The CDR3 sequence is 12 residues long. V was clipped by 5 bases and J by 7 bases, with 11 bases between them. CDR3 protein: CASSPPDSEAFF. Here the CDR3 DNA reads TGTGCCAGCAGTCCACCGGACAGTGAAGCTTTCTTT.

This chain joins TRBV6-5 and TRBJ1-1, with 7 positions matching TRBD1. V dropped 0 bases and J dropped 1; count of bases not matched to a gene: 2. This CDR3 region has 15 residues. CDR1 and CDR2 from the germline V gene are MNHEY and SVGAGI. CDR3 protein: CASSYSPGGNTEAFF. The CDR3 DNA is TGTGCCAGCAGTTACTCACCAGGGGGGAACACTGAAGCTTTCTTT.

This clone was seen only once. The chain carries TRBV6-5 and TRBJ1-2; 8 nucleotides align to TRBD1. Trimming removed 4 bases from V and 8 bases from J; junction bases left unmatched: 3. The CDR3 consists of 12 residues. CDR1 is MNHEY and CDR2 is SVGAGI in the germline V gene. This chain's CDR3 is CASSLQGEGYTF. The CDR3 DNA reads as TGTGCCAGCAGTTTACAGGGGGAAGGCTACACCTTC.

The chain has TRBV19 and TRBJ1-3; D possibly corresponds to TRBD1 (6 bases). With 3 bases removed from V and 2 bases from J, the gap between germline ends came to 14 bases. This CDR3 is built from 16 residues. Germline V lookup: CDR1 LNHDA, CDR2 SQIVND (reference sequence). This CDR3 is CASSIYRDSAGNTIYF. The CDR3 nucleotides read TGTGCCAGTAGTATCTACAGGGATTCGGCTGGAAACACCATATATTTT.

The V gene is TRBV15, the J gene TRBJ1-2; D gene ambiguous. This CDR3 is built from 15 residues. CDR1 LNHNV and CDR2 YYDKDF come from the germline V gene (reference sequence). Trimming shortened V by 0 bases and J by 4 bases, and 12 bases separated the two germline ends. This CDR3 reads CATSRERESFYGYTF. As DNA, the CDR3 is TGTGCCACCAGCAGAGAGAGGGAGTCTTTCTATGGCTACACCTTC.

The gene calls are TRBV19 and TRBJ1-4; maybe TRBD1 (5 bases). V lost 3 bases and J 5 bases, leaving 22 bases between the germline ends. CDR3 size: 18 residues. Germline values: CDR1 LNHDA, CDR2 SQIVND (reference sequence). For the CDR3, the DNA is TGTGCCAGTAGTATCAACCCCAGATCGACCGGGGGAAATGAAAAACTGTTTTTT. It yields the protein CASSINPRSTGGNEKLFF.

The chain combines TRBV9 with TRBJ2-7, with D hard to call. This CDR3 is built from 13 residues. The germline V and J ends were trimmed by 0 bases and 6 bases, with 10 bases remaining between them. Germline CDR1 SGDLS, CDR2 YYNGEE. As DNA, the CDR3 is TGTGCCAGCAGCGTAGCTTTGGGCTCCGAGCAGTACTTC. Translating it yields CASSVALGSEQYF.

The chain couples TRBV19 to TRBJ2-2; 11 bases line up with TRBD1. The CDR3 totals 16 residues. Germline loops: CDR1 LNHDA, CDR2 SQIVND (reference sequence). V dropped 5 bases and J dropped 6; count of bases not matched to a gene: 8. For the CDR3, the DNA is TGTGCCAGTAGTGCATGGACAGGGGGCAGGGCCGGGGAGCTGTTTTTT. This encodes CASSAWTGGRAGELFF.

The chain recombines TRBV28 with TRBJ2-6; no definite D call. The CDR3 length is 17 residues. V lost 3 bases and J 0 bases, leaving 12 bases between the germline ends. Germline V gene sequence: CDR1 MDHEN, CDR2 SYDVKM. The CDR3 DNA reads TGTGCCAGCAGTTTCTTCCTATCCTTCTCTGGGGCCAACGTCCTGACTTTC. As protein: CASSFFLSFSGANVLTF.

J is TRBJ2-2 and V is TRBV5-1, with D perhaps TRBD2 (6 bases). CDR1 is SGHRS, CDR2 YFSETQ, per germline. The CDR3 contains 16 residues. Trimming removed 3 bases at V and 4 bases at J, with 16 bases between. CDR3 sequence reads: CASSYRGGVGTGELFF. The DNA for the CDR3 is TGCGCCAGCAGCTACCGGGGCGGGGTCGGCACCGGGGAGCTGTTTTTT.

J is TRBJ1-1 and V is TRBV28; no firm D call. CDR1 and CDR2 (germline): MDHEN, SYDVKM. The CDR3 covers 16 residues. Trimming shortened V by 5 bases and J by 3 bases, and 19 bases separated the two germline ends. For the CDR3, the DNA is TGTGCCAGCAGTCCCCGCGCCGTAAGCGATCACACTGAAGCTTTCTTT. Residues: CASSPRAVSDHTEAFF.

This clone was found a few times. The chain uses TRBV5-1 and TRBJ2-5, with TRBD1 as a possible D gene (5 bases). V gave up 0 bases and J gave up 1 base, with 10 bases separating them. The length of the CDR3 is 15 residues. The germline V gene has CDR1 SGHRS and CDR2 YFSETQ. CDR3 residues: CASSLGQGFQETQYF. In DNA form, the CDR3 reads TGCGCCAGCAGCTTGGGGCAGGGATTCCAAGAGACCCAGTACTTC. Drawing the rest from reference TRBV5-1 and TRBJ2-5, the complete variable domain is KAGVTQTPRYLIKTRGQQVTLSCSPISGHRSVSWYQQTPGQGLQFLFEYFSETQRNKGNFPGRFSGRQFSNSRSEMNVSTLELGDSALYLCASSLGQGFQETQYFGPGTRLLVL.

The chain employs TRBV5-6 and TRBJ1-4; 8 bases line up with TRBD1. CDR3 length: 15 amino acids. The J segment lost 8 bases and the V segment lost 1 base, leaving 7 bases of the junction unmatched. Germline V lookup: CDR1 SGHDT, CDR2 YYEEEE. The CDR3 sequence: CASSLLGQEGEKLFF. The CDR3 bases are TGTGCCAGCAGCTTGTTGGGACAGGAAGGCGAAAAACTGTTTTTT.

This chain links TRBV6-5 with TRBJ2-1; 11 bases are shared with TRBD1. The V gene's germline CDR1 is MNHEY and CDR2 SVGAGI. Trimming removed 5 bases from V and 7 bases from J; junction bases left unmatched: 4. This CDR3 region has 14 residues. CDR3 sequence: CASSRGTGGNEQFF. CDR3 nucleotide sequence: TGTGCCAGCAGTAGAGGGACAGGGGGGAATGAGCAGTTCTTC.

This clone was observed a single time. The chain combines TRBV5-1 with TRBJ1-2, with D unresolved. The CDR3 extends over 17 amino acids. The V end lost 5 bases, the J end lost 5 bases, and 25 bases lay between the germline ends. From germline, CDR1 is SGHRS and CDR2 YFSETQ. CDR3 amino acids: CASRRAGLSQGGYGYTF. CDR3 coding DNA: TGCGCCAGCAGACGGGCGGGTTTGTCACAAGGCGGATATGGCTACACCTTC.

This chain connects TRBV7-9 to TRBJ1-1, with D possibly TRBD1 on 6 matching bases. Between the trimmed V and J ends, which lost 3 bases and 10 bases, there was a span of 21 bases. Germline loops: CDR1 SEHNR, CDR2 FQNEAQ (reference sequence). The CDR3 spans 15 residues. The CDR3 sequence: CASSFTQGNQDGAFF. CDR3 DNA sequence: TGTGCCAGCAGCTTTACACAGGGTAATCAGGATGGAGCTTTCTTT.

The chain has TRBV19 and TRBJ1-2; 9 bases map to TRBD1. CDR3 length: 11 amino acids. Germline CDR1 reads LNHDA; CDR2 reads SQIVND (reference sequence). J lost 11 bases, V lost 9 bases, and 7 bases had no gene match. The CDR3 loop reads CASRDRENYTF. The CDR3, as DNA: TGTGCCAGCAGGGACAGGGAGAATTACACCTTC.

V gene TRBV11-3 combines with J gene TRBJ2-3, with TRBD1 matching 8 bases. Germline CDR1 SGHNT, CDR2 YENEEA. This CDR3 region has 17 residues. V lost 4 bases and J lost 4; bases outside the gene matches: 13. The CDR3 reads CASSSGVSTGEADTQYF. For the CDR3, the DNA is TGTGCCAGCAGCTCCGGTGTTTCGACAGGGGAGGCAGATACGCAGTATTTT.

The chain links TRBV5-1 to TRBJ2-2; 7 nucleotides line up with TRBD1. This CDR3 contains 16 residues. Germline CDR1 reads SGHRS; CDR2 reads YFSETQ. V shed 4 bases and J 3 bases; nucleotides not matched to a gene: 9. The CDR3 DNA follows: TGCGCCAGCAGCCGAGGGGGCCAGGGAGACACCGGGGAGCTGTTTTTT. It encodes CASSRGGQGDTGELFF. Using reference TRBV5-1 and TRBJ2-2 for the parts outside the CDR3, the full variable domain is KAGVTQTPRYLIKTRGQQVTLSCSPISGHRSVSWYQQTPGQGLQFLFEYFSETQRNKGNFPGRFSGRQFSNSRSEMNVSTLELGDSALYLCASSRGGQGDTGELFFGEGSRLTVL.